This T cell receptor beta chain derives from a study of low-dose radiotherapy and immunotherapy resistance in tumors. Germline loops: CDR1 MNHGY, CDR2 SAAAGT. The V gene lost 5 bases and the J gene lost 5 bases, with 13 bases spanning the gap. The CDR3 is 13 residues long. The count of this clonotype is one. Priming of first-strand cDNA relied on TRAV- and TRBV-specific primers (covering alpha and beta chains). TCRs were amplified for approximately 21 PCR cycles with a constant-region primer and V-primer adapter. MiXCR, run by TCRdb on the reads, gives a single entry per CDR3 protein. The table has about 12,000 distinct CDR3 sequences, around four fifths seen once.

The J gene is TRBJ2-7, the V gene TRBV6-8; D is undetermined. The TCR sequence derives from a human donor with advanced metastatic prostate, ovarian, gallbladder or colorectal cancer (not recorded which). This table probably holds off-target reads from a library built for another chain. In nucleotides, the CDR3 is TGTGCCAGCAGTAATGGGCAGGTTAACGAGCAGTACTTC. Translated: CASSNGQVNEQYF.